This TCR beta chain was captured in a study of T cells after yellow fever vaccination. Study-wide results and limits: Among primary-vaccination clones, most reappeared after the booster, at 96% for CD4 and approximately 88% for CD8. Though it reached lower strength, the secondary response hit its peak faster, day 5 versus 15. Some clonotypes were seen in both the CD4 and the CD8 compartments. These made up a small share and likely arose from convergent recombination.

Germline CDR1 MNHEY, CDR2 SMNVEV (reference sequence). This CDR3 contains 15 residues. V lost 5 bases to trimming and J lost 8 bases, with 16 bases between them. Synthesis of TCR cDNA relied on 5'RACE template switching, which attached a universal primer site and UMIs. Using its own MiXCR run on the 5' RACE reads, TCRdb lists one record per CDR3 protein. The table lists about 340,000 distinct CDR3 sequences, 3% to 4.5% of them singletons. On this clonotype: Its cognate antigen is unknown.

Here the sequenced sample was PBMCs, taken 5 days after the yellow fever booster vaccination. The J gene is TRBJ1-6, the V gene TRBV27, with D tentatively TRBD1 (6 bases). The source is a man between 18 and 35 years old who received the YFV17D yellow fever vaccine. DNA for the CDR3: TGTGCCAGCAGTACATCCGGGACATCCTATTCACCCCTCCACTTT. Protein product: CASSTSGTSYSPLHF.